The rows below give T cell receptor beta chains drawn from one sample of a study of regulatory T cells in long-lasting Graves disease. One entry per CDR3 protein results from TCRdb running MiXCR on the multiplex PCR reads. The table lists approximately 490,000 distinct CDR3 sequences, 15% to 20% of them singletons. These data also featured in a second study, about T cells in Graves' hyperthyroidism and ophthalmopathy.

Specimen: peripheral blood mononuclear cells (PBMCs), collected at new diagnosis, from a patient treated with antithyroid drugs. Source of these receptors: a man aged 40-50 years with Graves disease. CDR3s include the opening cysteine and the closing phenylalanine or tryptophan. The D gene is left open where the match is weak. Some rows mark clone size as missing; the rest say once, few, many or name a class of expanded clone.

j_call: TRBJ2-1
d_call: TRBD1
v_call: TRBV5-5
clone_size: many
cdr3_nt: TGTGCCAGCAGCCTACAGGGGTCTCGTGAGCAGTTCTTC
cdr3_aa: CASSLQGSREQFF

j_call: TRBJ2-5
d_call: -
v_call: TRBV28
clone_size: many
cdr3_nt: TGTGCCAGCAGTTCGACCCATGGGGGGTACCAAGAGACCCAGTACTTC
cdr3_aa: CASSSTHGGYQETQYF

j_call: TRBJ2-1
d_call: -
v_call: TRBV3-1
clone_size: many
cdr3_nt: TGTGCCAGCAGCCAAGTAACCCCAGGAGGGGTCCTCCTCTCGGAGCAGTTCTTC
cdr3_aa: CASSQVTPGGVLLSEQFF

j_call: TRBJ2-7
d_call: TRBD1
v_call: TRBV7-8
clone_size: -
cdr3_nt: TGTGCCAGCAGCTTATGGCAGGGGGCAATTTACGAGCAGTACTTC
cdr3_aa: CASSLWQGAIYEQYF

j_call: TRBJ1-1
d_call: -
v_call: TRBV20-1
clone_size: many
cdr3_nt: TGCAGTGCGCTCGGGGGGGCGTGGAACACTGAAGCTTTCTTT
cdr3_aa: CSALGGAWNTEAFF

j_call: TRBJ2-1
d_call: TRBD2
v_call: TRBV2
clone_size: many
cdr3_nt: TGTGCCAGCAGGGCCGGACTAGCGGGAGGGGCGGAGCAGTTCTTC
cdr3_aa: CASRAGLAGGAEQFF

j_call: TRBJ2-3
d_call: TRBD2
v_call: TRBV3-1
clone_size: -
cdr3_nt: TGTGCCAGCAGCCACATAGCGGGAGACCTGGGGACGCAGTATTTT
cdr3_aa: CASSHIAGDLGTQYF

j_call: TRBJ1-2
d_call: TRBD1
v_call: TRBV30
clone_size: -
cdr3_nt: TGTGCCTGGAGTGTACTGGACAGGAACAGGGATTTCAATGGCTACACCTTC
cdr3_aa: CAWSVLDRNRDFNGYTF

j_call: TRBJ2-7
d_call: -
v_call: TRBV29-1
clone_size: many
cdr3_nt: TGCAGCGTTGGGCGCAACTCCTACGAGCAGTACTTC
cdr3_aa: CSVGRNSYEQYF

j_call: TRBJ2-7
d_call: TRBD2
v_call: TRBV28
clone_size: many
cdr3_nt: TGTGCCAGCAGTCTGAGGGGGGTAGTAGCGGGAATCTACGAGCAGTACTTC
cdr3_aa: CASSLRGVVAGIYEQYF

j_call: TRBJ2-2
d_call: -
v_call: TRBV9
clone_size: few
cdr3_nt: TGTGCCAGCGGGGGGAGAGGGGCGAACACCGGGGAGCTGTTTTTT
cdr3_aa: CASGGRGANTGELFF

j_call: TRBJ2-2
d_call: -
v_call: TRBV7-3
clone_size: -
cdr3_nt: TGTGCCAGCAGCCCCCCGGGGAGTGTCCCCGGGGAGCTGTTTTTT
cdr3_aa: CASSPPGSVPGELFF

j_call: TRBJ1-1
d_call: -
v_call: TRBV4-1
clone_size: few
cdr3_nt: TGCGCCAGCAGCCAAGACCGGGACCGGAACACTGAAGCTTTCTTT
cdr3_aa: CASSQDRDRNTEAFF

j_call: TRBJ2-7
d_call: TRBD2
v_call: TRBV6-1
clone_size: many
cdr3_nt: TGTGCCAGCAGTGCCGGGACTAGGATCGGCGAGCAGTACTTC
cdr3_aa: CASSAGTRIGEQYF

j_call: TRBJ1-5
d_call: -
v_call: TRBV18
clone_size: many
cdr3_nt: TGTGCCAGCTCACGCGGGATATATCAGCCCCAGCATTTT
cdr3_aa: CASSRGIYQPQHF

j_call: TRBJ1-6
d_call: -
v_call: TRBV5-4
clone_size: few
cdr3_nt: TGTGCCAGCAGCTTGGTCGGCAGGGTTAAGTCACCCCTCCACTTT
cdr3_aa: CASSLVGRVKSPLHF

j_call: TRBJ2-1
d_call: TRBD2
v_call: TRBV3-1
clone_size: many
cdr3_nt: TGTGCCAGCAGCCAAGAGCCAGCGGGAGTTCTTATCGATGAGCAGTTCTTC
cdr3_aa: CASSQEPAGVLIDEQFF

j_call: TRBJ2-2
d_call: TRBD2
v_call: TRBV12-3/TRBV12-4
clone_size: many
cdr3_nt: TGTGCCAGCACCGGGGGGGTAACCGGGGAGCTGTTTTTT
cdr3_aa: CASTGGVTGELFF

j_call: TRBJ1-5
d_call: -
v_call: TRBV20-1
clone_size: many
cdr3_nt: TGCAGTGCTAGGGGGGTAAATCAGCCCCAGCATTTT
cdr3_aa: CSARGVNQPQHF

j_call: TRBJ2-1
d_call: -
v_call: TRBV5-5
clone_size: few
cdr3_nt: TGTGCCAGCAGCCCACACTTTCCGGGACCGCTTCAGCATGAGCAGTTCTTC
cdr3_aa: CASSPHFPGPLQHEQFF

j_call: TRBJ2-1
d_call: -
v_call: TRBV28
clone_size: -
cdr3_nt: TGTGCCATTTCCCCTCTCCGACCCCGCAGGGAGTTC
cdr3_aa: CAISPLRPRREF

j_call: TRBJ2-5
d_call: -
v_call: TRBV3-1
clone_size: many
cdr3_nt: TGTGCCAGCAGCCAAGCGAGATTGGAGACCCAGTACTTC
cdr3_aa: CASSQARLETQYF